Listed here are 10 T cell receptor beta chains from one sample, sequenced in a study of blood T cells in healthy people across ages. The second PCR ran roughly 7 to 12 cycles with a sample-barcoded 5' primer and J-beta primers. TCRdb used MiXCR to reprocess the 5' RACE reads, holding one entry per CDR3 protein. Seen here are some 790,000 distinct CDR3 sequences, more than 25% observed once, and the top ten hold 15% to 20%. Input material: blood. Source of these receptors: a woman over 75 in good health.

Remarks on this clonotype: This may be a read error, as it is one base from a much larger clone. The chain links TRBV15 to TRBJ1-2, with 7 bases lining up with TRBD1. The germline V gene encodes CDR1 LNHNV and CDR2 YYDKDF (reference sequence). The CDR3 has 18 residues. CDR3 amino acids: CTTSRDSGTASSNYGYTF. The CDR3 bases are TGTACCACCAGCAGAGATTCTGGGACAGCCTCTTCTAACTATGGCTACACCTTC. The variable domain in full, completed from reference TRBV15 and TRBJ1-2, reads DAMVIQNPRYQVTQFGKPVTLSCSQTLNHNVMYWYQQKSSQAPKLLFHYYDKDFNNEADTPDNFQSRRPNTSFCFLDIRSPGLGDTAMYLCTTSRDSGTASSNYGYTFGSGTRLTVV.

This chain joins TRBV24-1 and TRBJ2-5; D remains unclear. The length of the CDR3 is 15 residues. CDR1 is KGHDR and CDR2 is SFDVKD in the germline V gene. V lost 2 bases to trimming and J lost 1 base, with 10 bases between them. The CDR3 DNA sequence: TGTGCCACCAGTGATTCGTACAGAGTCCAAGAGACCCAGTACTTC. As protein: CATSDSYRVQETQYF.

The CDR3 DNA follows: TGTGCCAGCAAGTCTAGGACAGGGGGAAGGAGTCAGCCCCAGCATTTT. Translating it yields CASKSRTGGRSQPQHF. This chain connects TRBV2 to TRBJ1-5; 10 bases align to TRBD1. The germline V gene has CDR1 SNHLY and CDR2 FYNNEI. The J segment lost 6 bases and the V segment lost 7 bases, leaving 12 bases of the junction unmatched. The CDR3 extends over 16 amino acids.

This clonotype was seen ten or more times. The chain has TRBV25-1 and TRBJ2-1; D is unresolved. Trimming removed 8 bases from V and 9 bases from J, with 14 bases in between. CDR1 and CDR2 from the germline V gene are MGHDK and SYGVNS. The CDR3 totals 12 residues. In DNA, the CDR3 is TGTGCCAGCCGCGCCCCCCTCGCTGAGCAGTTCTTC. Its protein is CASRAPLAEQFF.

CDR3 sequence reads: CSVKGESYEQYF. The CDR3 bases are TGCAGCGTTAAGGGGGAATCCTACGAGCAGTACTTC. This chain joins TRBV29-1 and TRBJ2-7; TRBD1 is a possible D gene (6 bases). Germline V lookup: CDR1 SQVTM, CDR2 ANQGSEA. CDR3 size: 12 residues. The ends were cut back, 5 bases at V and 1 base at J, with 9 bases in the middle.

The sample holds a few counts of this clonotype. The chain has TRBV7-9 and TRBJ1-4; D is uncertain. V was pared by 1 base and J by 5 bases, with 8 bases between. The CDR3 consists of 14 residues. The germline CDR1 and CDR2 sequences are SEHNR and FQNEAQ (reference sequence). CDR3 sequence: CASSLDGPNEKLFF. The CDR3 DNA reads as TGTGCCAGCAGCTTAGATGGACCCAATGAAAAACTGTTTTTT.

This clonotype was observed a few times. The chain is built from TRBV7-2 and TRBJ1-1; TRBD1 matches at 7 bases. The germline gives CDR1 SGHTA, CDR2 FQGNSA. After removal of 2 bases from V and 6 bases from J, the junction contained 6 bases not matched to a gene. The CDR3 is 14 amino acids. CDR3 nucleotide sequence: TGTGCCAGCAGCTTAAGGTTACAGGGGCCTGAAGCTTTCTTT. The encoded protein is CASSLRLQGPEAFF.

In this sample, this clonotype turned up many times. The rearrangement links TRBV6-2 or TRBV6-3 to TRBJ2-1, with 8 bases identical to TRBD1. The CDR3 is 15 residues long. V was pared by 5 bases and J by 3 bases, with 6 bases of the junction left unmatched. The V gene's germline CDR1 is MNHEY and CDR2 SVGEGT. The CDR3 reads CASSANTGGYNEQFF. CDR3 sequence (DNA): TGTGCCAGCAGTGCGAACACAGGGGGCTACAATGAGCAGTTCTTC.

This clonotype came up a few times. V is TRBV6-1 and J is TRBJ2-5, with TRBD1 matching over 7 bases. Gene TRBJ2-7 matches the end of the DNA better, so the J call may be wrong. In germline, CDR1 is MNHNS, CDR2 SASEGT. The CDR3 has 14 amino acids. The CDR3 coding sequence is TGTGCCAGCAGATTTATGACAGGGTTTACCGAGCAGTACTTC. It is translated as CASRFMTGFTEQYF.

This clonotype came up many times. In DNA form, the CDR3 reads TGTGCCAGCAAGGGGGCAGGAACTAACTATGGCTACACCTTC. As protein: CASKGAGTNYGYTF. The chain links TRBV6-5 to TRBJ1-2, with 7 nucleotides matching TRBD1. Germline V gives CDR1 MNHEY, CDR2 SVGAGI. The ends lost 7 bases at V and 0 bases at J; junction bases unmatched: 5. The CDR3 sequence is 14 residues long.